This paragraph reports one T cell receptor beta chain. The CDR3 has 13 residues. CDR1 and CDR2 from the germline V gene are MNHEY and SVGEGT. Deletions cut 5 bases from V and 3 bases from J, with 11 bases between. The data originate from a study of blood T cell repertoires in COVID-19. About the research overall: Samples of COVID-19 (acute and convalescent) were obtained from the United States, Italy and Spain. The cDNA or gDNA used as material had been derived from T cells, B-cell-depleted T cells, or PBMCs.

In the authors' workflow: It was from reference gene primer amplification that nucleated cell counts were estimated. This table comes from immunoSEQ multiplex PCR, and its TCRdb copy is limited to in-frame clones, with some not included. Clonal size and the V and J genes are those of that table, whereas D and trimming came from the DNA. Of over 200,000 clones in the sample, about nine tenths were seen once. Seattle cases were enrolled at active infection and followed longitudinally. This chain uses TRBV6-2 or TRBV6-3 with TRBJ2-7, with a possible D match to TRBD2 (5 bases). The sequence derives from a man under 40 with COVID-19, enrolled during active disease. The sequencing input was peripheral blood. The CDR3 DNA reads TGTGCCAGCAGTACCGGACTTTACTACGAGCAGTACTTC. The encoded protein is CASSTGLYYEQYF.